The 14 T cell receptor beta chains below come from one sample, sequenced in a study of blood T cells in healthy people across ages. It was with a sample-barcoded 5' primer and a J-beta primer mix that a second PCR of roughly 7 to 12 cycles was run. TCRdb re-derived calls from the 5' RACE reads in MiXCR, one entry per CDR3 protein. The table has over a million distinct CDR3 sequences, 42% seen once. Sequenced material: blood. The receptors here all came from a woman aged 18 to 35 in good health.

J is TRBJ2-1 and V is TRBV2; no reliable D call. V dropped 8 bases and J dropped 0 bases, with 11 bases sitting between them. The CDR3 contains 14 residues. Germline CDR1 reads SNHLY; CDR2 reads FYNNEI. The CDR3 nucleotides read TGTGCCAGCGGTCAAAGGAGCTCCTACAATGAGCAGTTCTTC. It codes for CASGQRSSYNEQFF.

Details on this clonotype: This may be a read error: a much more frequent sequence differs by one nucleotide. The chain uses TRBV29-1 and TRBJ2-1, with D perhaps TRBD1 (5 bases). Trimming took off 6 bases at V and 10 bases at J, with 10 bases between the two ends. This CDR3 has 10 residues. Germline CDR1 reads SQVTM; CDR2 reads ANQGSEA. For the CDR3, the DNA is TGCAGCGTACAGGATTACGAGCAGTTCTTC. Residues: CSVQDYEQFF.

The chain carries TRBV29-1 and TRBJ1-2; TRBD1 agrees at 7 bases. J gave up 4 bases and V 7 bases, and 12 bases lay outside the gene matches. Germline V gene sequence: CDR1 SQVTM, CDR2 ANQGSEA. The CDR3 contains 14 residues. CDR3 DNA sequence: TGCAGCGCCCTCGGGGACAGCCAGTTCTATGGCTACACCTTC. This translates into CSALGDSQFYGYTF.

J is TRBJ2-3 and V is TRBV6-2 or TRBV6-3; TRBD1 agrees at 10 bases. The CDR3 contains 15 residues. Germline CDR1 MNHEY, CDR2 SVGEGT. V lost 11 bases to trimming and J lost 1 base; unmatched junction nucleotides: 9. The CDR3, as DNA: TGTGCCGGCATGCGACAGGGGGCTGGCACAGATACGCAGTATTTT. Encoded protein: CAGMRQGAGTDTQYF.

The chain joins TRBV3-1 to TRBJ1-1; D gene unclear. Germline V lookup: CDR1 LGHDT, CDR2 YNNKEL (reference sequence). The V and J ends lost 0 bases and 10 bases respectively, with 12 bases between them. The CDR3 is 13 amino acids. In DNA form, the CDR3 reads TGTGCCAGCAGCCAAGATCAAGGAGGGATAGCTTTCTTT. Translation gives CASSQDQGGIAFF.

V gene TRBV9 combines with J gene TRBJ2-7, with no clear D. Germline lookup yields CDR1 SGDLS and CDR2 YYNGEE. The V end lost 2 bases, the J end lost 5 bases, and 14 bases lay between the germline ends. The CDR3 is made up of 14 amino acids. In nucleotides, the CDR3 is TGTGCCAGCAGCGTTGAACCCGACCGGAACGAGCAGTACTTC. It encodes CASSVEPDRNEQYF.

The V gene is TRBV20-1, the J gene TRBJ1-4; 9 bases match TRBD1. V shed 5 bases and J 5 bases; nucleotides not matched to a gene: 3. The CDR3 loop spans 13 amino acids. The germline V gene encodes CDR1 DFQATT and CDR2 SNEGSKA (reference sequence). CDR3 nucleotides: TGCAGTGCTTTGGACAGGGGAAATGAAAAACTGTTTTTT. Translation gives CSALDRGNEKLFF.

The chain uses TRBV10-3 and TRBJ2-5, with D hard to call. In germline, CDR1 is ENHRY, CDR2 SYGVKD. CDR3 length equals 14 residues. Trimming removed 0 bases at V and 3 bases at J, with 8 bases between. In nucleotides, the CDR3 is TGTGCCATCAGTGAGTCTCCGGTGGAAGAGACCCAGTACTTC. This gives the protein CAISESPVEETQYF.

The gene calls are TRBV6-2 or TRBV6-3 and TRBJ1-2; D is undetermined. The germline gives CDR1 MNHEY, CDR2 SVGEGT. The CDR3 has 13 residues. V lost 2 bases to trimming and J lost 8 bases, with 12 bases between them. Here the CDR3 reads CASSYLGVGGYTF. Here the CDR3 DNA reads TGTGCCAGCAGTTACCTGGGCGTAGGCGGCTACACCTTC.

The chain employs TRBV6-5 and TRBJ1-2, with a possible D match to TRBD1 (6 bases). V was clipped by 4 bases and J by 4 bases, with 19 bases between them. The length of the CDR3 is 16 residues. Germline V CDR1 and CDR2: MNHEY, SVGAGI. The CDR3 coding sequence is TGTGCCAGCAGTTCACAGGGAAAGCCCGCCGGCTATGGCTACACCTTC. Translating it yields CASSSQGKPAGYGYTF.

The chain employs TRBV3-1 and TRBJ1-5; D is ambiguous. V was clipped by 4 bases and J by 0 bases, with 7 bases between them. The germline CDR1 and CDR2 sequences are LGHDT and YNNKEL (reference sequence). This CDR3 is 14 amino acids long. CDR3 protein: CASSRHLSNQPQHF. The CDR3 bases are TGTGCCAGCAGCCGACATCTTAGCAATCAGCCCCAGCATTTT.

This clonotype was seen more than once but under ten times. V gene TRBV6-5 combines with J gene TRBJ2-7; 7 nucleotides agree with TRBD1. J lost 5 bases, V lost 5 bases, and 9 bases had no gene match. The CDR3 loop spans 14 amino acids. CDR1 and CDR2 (germline): MNHEY, SVGAGI. DNA for the CDR3: TGTGCCAGCAGTCGAAACAGGGGTTACCACGAGCAGTACTTC. Translation gives CASSRNRGYHEQYF.

The chain combines TRBV29-1 with TRBJ2-5; 13 bases agree with TRBD2. There are 12 residues in the CDR3. Per germline, CDR1 SQVTM and CDR2 ANQGSEA. V was clipped by 6 bases and J by 11 bases; unmatched bases: 6. Here the CDR3 DNA reads TGCAGCGTCCCCGGACTAGCGGGAGAGCAGTACTTC. It encodes CSVPGLAGEQYF. The variable domain in full, completed from reference TRBV29-1 and TRBJ2-5, reads SAVISQKPSRDICQRGTSLTIQCQVDSQVTMMFWYRQQPGQSLTLIATANQGSEATYESGFVIDKFPISRPNLTFSTLTVSNMSPEDSSIYLCSVPGLAGEQYFGPGTRLLVL.

V usage is TRBV30 and J usage is TRBJ2-4, with a possible D match to TRBD1 (5 bases). The germline V gene has CDR1 GTSNPN and CDR2 SVGIG (reference sequence). The ends were cut back, 2 bases at V and 2 bases at J, with 13 bases in the middle. This CDR3 has 15 amino acids. In DNA form, the CDR3 reads TGTGCCTGGAGTCCACAGACAGCCTCCAAAAACATTCAGTACTTC. It specifies CAWSPQTASKNIQYF.